Sequencing of this T cell receptor beta chain was carried out in a study of OX40 agonist ivuxolimab in advanced cancers. The ends were cut back, 2 bases at V and 4 bases at J, with 0 bases in the middle. This CDR3 has 11 amino acids. Germline assignment: CDR1 MNHNS and CDR2 SASEGT. Profiling relied on immunoSEQ multiplex PCR, and the TCRdb table lists in-frame clones only, not all of them. The data contain 97,000 or so clones, roughly 89% of them seen just once; the ten biggest clones take up around 0.15%. This clone turned up a few times. Other DNA sequences within the sample encode an identical CDR3.

V usage is TRBV6-1 and J usage is TRBJ1-5; D gene unclear. Sequenced here: CD4+ or CD8+ T cells sorted from blood, sampled in a trial of the OX40 agonist ivuxolimab. The sequence was collected from an adult with an advanced solid tumor such as melanoma, head and neck, liver or kidney cancer. The CDR3 coding sequence is TGTGCCAGCAGTGAAAATCAGCCCCAGCATTTT. Its translation: CASSENQPQHF.